This record covers a single T cell receptor beta chain. The data derive from a study of T cells in Graves' hyperthyroidism and ophthalmopathy. The investigators amplified TCR beta CDR3 regions from RNA transcripts. A set of HTBI primers served as the primers for a first-round RT-PCR of the TCR CDR3. TCRdb reanalysed the multiplex PCR reads using MiXCR and keeps one entry per CDR3 protein. Of 400,000 to 550,000 distinct CDR3 sequences detected, less than 25% appear once; the ten largest clones hold about 11%. Germline lookup yields CDR1 MNHEY and CDR2 SVGEGT. This CDR3 is built from 14 residues. Trimming pared 7 bases from V and 4 bases from J, leaving 16 bases between.

This receptor was taken from a young woman with Graves' ophthalmopathy. The V call is TRBV6-2 or TRBV6-3, the J call TRBJ1-1; the D gene is possibly TRBD1 (6 bases). Sequencing input: blood. The CDR3 region is CASKVGGGITEAFF. CDR3 coding DNA: TGTGCCAGCAAAGTTGGAGGGGGTATCACTGAAGCTTTCTTT.